Below are 12 T cell receptor beta chains sequenced from a single sample in a study of control samples from healthy donors and cancer patients. The table came from immunoSEQ multiplex PCR; TCRdb's copy has only in-frame clones and leaves some out. The data contain over 60,000 clones, approximately 90% of them singletons. The sample comprised PBMCs. All receptors derive from a woman aged 55-69 years with head and neck cancer.

This clone was detected only a few times. CDR3 residues: CAIRGGLADDYEQYF. Written as DNA, the CDR3 is TGTGCCATCAGGGGTGGACTAGCGGACGATTACGAGCAGTACTTC. The chain uses TRBV10-3 and TRBJ2-7; TRBD2 matches 10 bases. The CDR3 has 15 residues. Germline CDR1 ENHRY, CDR2 SYGVKD. With V trimmed by 6 bases and J by 4 bases, 9 bases remained unmatched.

The table lists this clone with a count of one. The rearrangement links TRBV12-3 or TRBV12-4 to TRBJ2-3; D is unclear. Trimming pared 1 base from V and 11 bases from J, leaving 13 bases between. The CDR3 is 13 amino acids. The CDR3 here is CASSLGERIEQYF. As DNA, the CDR3 is TGTGCCAGCAGTTTAGGAGAGCGAATTGAGCAGTATTTT.

The chain uses TRBV11-3 and TRBJ2-3; the match to TRBD2 covers 9 bases. With V trimmed by 0 bases and J by 4 bases, 5 bases remained unmatched. Germline V gene sequence: CDR1 SGHNT, CDR2 YENEEA. The CDR3 loop spans 16 amino acids. The DNA for the CDR3 is TGTGCCAGCAGCTTAGATGGGACTAGCCGCCCAGATACGCAGTATTTT. Its translation is CASSLDGTSRPDTQYF.

This chain joins TRBV7-3 and TRBJ2-3; D is unresolved. In germline, CDR1 is SGHTA, CDR2 FQGTGA. The V gene lost 3 bases and the J gene lost 4 bases, with 8 bases spanning the gap. CDR3 size: 13 residues. CDR3 amino acids: CASSLSPADTQYF. The CDR3 nucleotides are TGTGCCAGCAGCTTGTCTCCGGCAGATACGCAGTATTTT.

This clone showed up just a few times. The CDR3 is CASSLAAATNEKLFF. The CDR3 DNA reads as TGTGCCAGCAGCTTAGCGGCGGCAACTAATGAAAAACTGTTTTTT. The V and J genes are TRBV7-6 and TRBJ1-4; D is ambiguous. The CDR3 has 15 amino acids. The germline V gene has CDR1 SGHVS and CDR2 FNYEAQ. Trimming shortened V by 0 bases and J by 0 bases, and 5 bases separated the two germline ends. The full variable domain, in which reference TRBV7-6 and TRBJ1-4 provide the parts outside the CDR3, is GAGVSQSPRYKVTKRGQDVALRCDPISGHVSLYWYRQALGQGPEFLTYFNYEAQQDKSGLPNDRFSAERPEGSISTLTIQRTEQRDSAMYRCASSLAAATNEKLFFGSGTQLSVL.

The chain carries TRBV7-3 and TRBJ2-1, with D possibly TRBD2 on 5 matching bases. Germline-derived CDR1 and CDR2 are SGHTA and FQGTGA. V lost 5 bases and J lost 5, with 19 bases in between. The CDR3 length is 16 residues. The CDR3 DNA sequence: TGTGCCAGCAGCCCCCTAGGCGGGCGGAGCGACAATGAGCAGTTCTTC. As protein: CASSPLGGRSDNEQFF.

This chain uses TRBV19 with TRBJ2-3, with 7 bases identical to TRBD2. Germline V lookup: CDR1 LNHDA, CDR2 SQIVND (reference sequence). The CDR3 spans 15 residues. Losses at the gene ends were 5 bases for V and 4 bases for J; bases not matched to a gene: 9. CDR3: CASSPGGSGADTQYF. CDR3 DNA: TGTGCCAGTAGTCCTGGCGGGAGCGGGGCAGATACGCAGTATTTT.

This chain uses TRBV20-1 with TRBJ1-2, with unresolved D. Trimming removed 2 bases at V and 4 bases at J, with 5 bases between. The CDR3 covers 11 residues. CDR1 DFQATT and CDR2 SNEGSKA come from the germline V gene (reference sequence). CDR3 amino acids: CSARSSYGYTF. The CDR3 bases are TGCAGTGCTAGATCCAGCTATGGCTACACCTTC.

The chain employs TRBV14 and TRBJ2-5, with D perhaps TRBD1 (6 bases). Germline V gene data show CDR1 as SGHDN and CDR2 as FVKESK. V lost 0 bases to trimming and J lost 7 bases, with 15 bases between them. The CDR3 sequence is 15 residues long. The chain's CDR3 is CASSQDQGSWVTQYF. CDR3 bases: TGTGCCAGCAGCCAAGATCAGGGGAGCTGGGTGACCCAGTACTTC.

The chain recombines TRBV9 with TRBJ2-1; TRBD2 matches 9 bases. Per germline, CDR1 SGDLS and CDR2 YYNGEE. With V trimmed by 4 bases and J by 4 bases, 9 bases remained unmatched. CDR3 length: 16 amino acids. In DNA, the CDR3 is TGTGCCAGCAGCCTCATGCTAGCGGGAAGTTACAATGAGCAGTTCTTC. It is translated as CASSLMLAGSYNEQFF.

The V gene is TRBV28, the J gene TRBJ2-7; D not resolved. Germline lookup yields CDR1 MDHEN and CDR2 SYDVKM. The CDR3 is 15 residues long. V lost 7 bases and J 1 base, leaving 17 bases between the germline ends. The DNA of the CDR3 is TGTGCCAGCACCACCCTGACCGATGCTTCCTACGAGCAGTACTTC. Residues: CASTTLTDASYEQYF.

V gene TRBV19 combines with J gene TRBJ2-5; D is undetermined. This CDR3 contains 15 residues. Germline V gene sequence: CDR1 LNHDA, CDR2 SQIVND (reference sequence). V was clipped by 8 bases and J by 4 bases, with 20 bases between them. The CDR3 DNA sequence: TGTGCCAGTCCTCAGAATACGGTAATTCGAGAGACCCAGTACTTC. It specifies CASPQNTVIRETQYF.